A selection of T cell receptor beta chains follows, all from one sample in a study of T cell repertoires in cytomegalovirus infection. TCRdb reprocessed the reads via MiXCR and lists one record per CDR3 protein. The table has fewer than 550,000 distinct CDR3 sequences, roughly 12% seen once. The sample consisted of PBMCs. The receptors stem from a human donor in good health (CMV status not recorded). Some clones in this sample may be carry-over from other donors' samples. Each CDR3 is given with its conserved first and last residue. D genes are given only for firm matches. For some rows the clone size is stated as once, few or many, or as a class when expanded; others skip it.

clone_size	v_call	d_call	j_call	cdr3_aa	cdr3_nt
many	TRBV5-1	NA	TRBJ2-1	CASSLARGREQFF	TGCGCCAGCAGCTTGGCGAGGGGCCGTGAGCAGTTCTTC
NA	TRBV11-3	NA	TRBJ1-1	CASSLLGKTEAFF	TGTGCCAGCAGCCTCTTGGGGAAGACTGAAGCTTTCTTT
NA	TRBV30	NA	TRBJ1-5	CAWSDLSSNQPQHF	TGTGCCTGGAGTGACCTTAGTAGCAATCAGCCCCAGCATTTT
few	TRBV5-6	NA	TRBJ2-7	CASSFTNEQYF	TGTGCCAGCAGCTTCACTAACGAGCAGTACTTC
once	TRBV7-3	NA	TRBJ2-5	CASSQATGAVGTQYF	TGTGCCAGCAGCCAAGCGACAGGCGCCGTTGGGACCCAGTACTTC
NA	TRBV19	TRBD1	TRBJ1-1	CASSMGQGRMNTEAFF	TGTGCCAGTAGTATGGGACAGGGTAGGATGAACACTGAAGCTTTCTTT
NA	TRBV28	TRBD1	TRBJ1-1	CASSLTRTGGTTEAFF	TGTGCCAGCAGTTTAACCCGGACAGGGGGCACGACTGAAGCTTTCTTT
many	TRBV28	NA	TRBJ1-5	CASSIRQLGNQPQHF	TGTGCCAGCAGTATTCGACAGCTAGGCAATCAGCCCCAGCATTTT
many	TRBV12-3/TRBV12-4	NA	TRBJ2-2	CASSLSRERDTGELFF	TGTGCCAGCAGTTTAAGCAGGGAACGGGACACCGGGGAGCTGTTTTTT
NA	TRBV7-9	NA	TRBJ2-7	CASSLYQGSVSYEQYF	TGTGCCAGCAGCTTGTATCAGGGGAGCGTTTCTTACGAGCAGTACTTC
many	TRBV19	NA	TRBJ1-2	CASSLQGAHYGYTF	TGTGCCAGTAGTCTTCAGGGCGCCCACTATGGCTACACCTTC
many	TRBV7-8	TRBD1	TRBJ1-2	CASSMGQGTGGYTF	TGTGCCAGCAGCATGGGACAGGGGACGGGTGGCTACACCTTC
many	TRBV10-3	NA	TRBJ2-7	CAISEWLNSYEQYF	TGTGCCATCAGTGAGTGGCTTAACTCCTACGAGCAGTACTTC
NA	TRBV20-1	TRBD2	TRBJ2-7	CSARGLAGGEYYEQYF	TGCAGTGCTAGGGGACTAGCGGGAGGGGAGTACTACGAGCAGTACTTC
many	TRBV10-3	NA	TRBJ1-1	CAIRGDARGNTEAFF	TGTGCCATCAGGGGGGACGCCCGGGGGAACACTGAAGCTTTCTTT
NA	TRBV12-3/TRBV12-4	NA	TRBJ2-6	CASSLGVRANVLTF	TGTGCCAGCAGTTTAGGTGTGAGGGCCAACGTCCTGACTTTC
few	TRBV12-3/TRBV12-4	NA	TRBJ1-2	CASRIGPGSNYGYTF	TGTGCCAGCAGGATCGGCCCAGGGAGTAACTATGGCTACACCTTC
few	TRBV28	NA	TRBJ2-7	CASSLVWEEQYF	TGTGCCAGCAGTTTAGTTTGGGAGGAGCAGTACTTC
few	TRBV10-3	TRBD1	TRBJ1-1	CAISRQGASEAFF	TGTGCCATCAGCCGACAGGGGGCATCTGAAGCTTTCTTT
many	TRBV12-3/TRBV12-4	TRBD1	TRBJ1-5	CASRKTGPDQPQHF	TGTGCCAGCAGAAAGACAGGGCCGGATCAGCCCCAGCATTTT
many	TRBV27	TRBD2	TRBJ2-2	CASRGREVSNTGELFF	TGTGCCAGCAGGGGGCGGGAGGTATCGAACACCGGGGAGCTGTTTTTT
many	TRBV20-1	NA	TRBJ1-4	CSAVTGFNVEKLFF	TGCAGTGCGGTAACAGGGTTTAACGTTGAAAAACTGTTTTTT
many	TRBV20-1	TRBD2	TRBJ2-6	CSARALAGDSGANVLTF	TGCAGTGCTAGAGCCCTAGCGGGAGACTCTGGGGCCAACGTCCTGACTTTC
NA	TRBV6-5	NA	TRBJ1-1	CASSYGVLNTEAFF	TGTGCCAGCAGTTACGGAGTCCTGAACACTGAAGCTTTCTTT
many	TRBV12-3/TRBV12-4	NA	TRBJ1-5	CASSPRAIEAGNQPQHF	TGTGCCAGCAGTCCCCGCGCTATTGAGGCTGGCAATCAGCCCCAGCATTTT
NA	TRBV19	NA	TRBJ1-6	CASRGEITYNSPLHF	TGTGCCAGCCGGGGGGAAATCACCTATAATTCACCCCTCCACTTT
many	TRBV12-3/TRBV12-4	NA	TRBJ1-1	CASSLIGGGNTEAFF	TGTGCCAGCAGTTTAATCGGTGGGGGGAACACTGAAGCTTTCTTT
many	TRBV7-9	NA	TRBJ1-4	CASSPDGHSEKLFF	TGTGCCAGCAGCCCGGACGGGCATTCAGAAAAACTGTTTTTT
NA	TRBV7-9	TRBD1	TRBJ1-1	CASSSTDRGNTEAFF	TGTGCCAGCAGCTCGACCGACAGGGGGAACACTGAAGCTTTCTTT
few	TRBV20-1	NA	TRBJ2-7	CSARGTGRNDYEQYF	TGCAGTGCTAGAGGCACCGGGCGGAATGACTACGAGCAGTACTTC
NA	TRBV5-1	TRBD1	TRBJ1-2	CASSLETGGNYGYTF	TGCGCCAGCAGCTTGGAGACAGGGGGAAACTATGGCTACACCTTC
few	TRBV5-5	TRBD1	TRBJ2-5	CASSAQGALGETQYF	TGTGCCAGCAGCGCTCAGGGGGCACTCGGAGAGACCCAGTACTTC
many	TRBV5-1	TRBD1	TRBJ1-2	CASSLAAGTGGPDGYTF	TGCGCCAGCAGCTTGGCCGCGGGGACAGGGGGCCCTGATGGCTACACCTTC
many	TRBV20-1	TRBD1	TRBJ2-4	CSARGQGNRRLAKNIQYF	TGCAGTGCTAGAGGACAGGGGAATAGGAGGCTAGCCAAAAACATTCAGTACTTC
few	TRBV12-3/TRBV12-4	NA	TRBJ2-1	CASTESSQYNEQFF	TGTGCCAGCACCGAGTCTAGCCAGTACAATGAGCAGTTCTTC
many	TRBV20-1	TRBD1	TRBJ1-1	CSAITGVVTEAFF	TGCAGTGCTATTACAGGGGTGGTAACTGAAGCTTTCTTT
NA	TRBV28	NA	TRBJ2-1	CASSLPWGANEQFF	TGTGCCAGCAGTCTCCCTTGGGGGGCGAATGAGCAGTTCTTC
NA	TRBV20-1	NA	TRBJ1-4	CSAETAGVEKLFF	TGCAGTGCCGAAACGGCAGGGGTTGAAAAACTGTTTTTT
many	TRBV12-3/TRBV12-4	NA	TRBJ2-1	CASSLGMSEQFF	TGTGCCAGCAGTTTAGGGATGAGTGAGCAGTTCTTC
NA	TRBV20-1	NA	TRBJ2-7	CSASWGARGGEQYF	TGCAGTGCTAGCTGGGGGGCCCGGGGAGGAGAGCAGTACTTC
few	TRBV29-1	NA	TRBJ2-3	CSVAPPPQGADTQYF	TGCAGCGTCGCCCCACCCCCCCAGGGCGCAGATACGCAGTATTTT
NA	TRBV12-3/TRBV12-4	TRBD1	TRBJ1-5	CASSLLQGGQPQHF	TGTGCCAGCAGTTTATTACAAGGGGGCCAGCCCCAGCATTTT
few	TRBV5-5	NA	TRBJ1-5	CASSFEFNQPQHF	TGTGCCAGCAGCTTTGAATTCAATCAGCCCCAGCATTTT
NA	TRBV29-1	NA	TRBJ1-2	CSVEWIHRGYTF	TGCAGCGTTGAATGGATACATCGGGGCTACACCTTC
many	TRBV7-2	NA	TRBJ2-1	CASSLELRPSPYNEQFF	TGTGCCAGCAGCTTAGAACTGAGGCCTTCGCCCTACAATGAGCAGTTCTTC
few	TRBV2	NA	TRBJ1-1	CASVRGNTEAFF	TGTGCCAGCGTAAGAGGGAACACTGAAGCTTTCTTT
many	TRBV14	NA	TRBJ1-1	CASSFLPRPVTEAFF	TGTGCCAGCAGTTTTTTACCCCGTCCCGTCACTGAAGCTTTCTTT
few	TRBV14	NA	TRBJ1-2	CASSQEVGGSFLYGYTF	TGTGCCAGCAGCCAAGAAGTAGGGGGTAGCTTCCTGTATGGCTACACCTTC
many	TRBV7-2	NA	TRBJ2-1	CASSLDGLSLHNEQFF	TGTGCCAGCAGCTTAGATGGGCTGTCACTCCACAATGAGCAGTTCTTC
few	TRBV20-1	NA	TRBJ1-1	CSASGGNLNTEAFF	TGCAGTGCCTCGGGGGGGAACCTGAACACTGAAGCTTTCTTT